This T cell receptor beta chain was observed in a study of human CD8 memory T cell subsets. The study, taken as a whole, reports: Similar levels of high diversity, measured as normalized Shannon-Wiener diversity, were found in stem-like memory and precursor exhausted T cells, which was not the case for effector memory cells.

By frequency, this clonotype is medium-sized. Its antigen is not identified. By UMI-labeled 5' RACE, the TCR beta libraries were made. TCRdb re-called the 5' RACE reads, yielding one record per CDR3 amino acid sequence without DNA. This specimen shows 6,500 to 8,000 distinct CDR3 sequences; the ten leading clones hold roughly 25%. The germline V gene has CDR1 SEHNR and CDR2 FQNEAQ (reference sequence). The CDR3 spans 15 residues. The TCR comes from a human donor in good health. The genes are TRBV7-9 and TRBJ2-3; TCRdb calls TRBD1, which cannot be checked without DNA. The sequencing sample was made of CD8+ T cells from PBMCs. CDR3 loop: CASSTQGRSTDTQYF. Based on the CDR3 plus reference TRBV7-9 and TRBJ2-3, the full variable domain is DTGVSQNPRHKITKRGQNVTFRCDPISEHNRLYWYRQTLGQGPEFLTYFQNEAQLEKSRLLSDRFSAERPKGSFSTLEIQRTEQGDSAMYLCASSTQGRSTDTQYFGPGTRLTVL.